The TCR beta chain under discussion was sequenced for a study of shared clonotypes between healthy human individuals. Study-wide results and limits: Rarefaction revealed incomplete sorted-subset sequencing despite large depth. Richness estimates generally favored naive over memory subsets.

CDR1 is MDHEN, CDR2 SYDVKM, per germline. With 6 bases removed from V and 8 bases from J, the gap between germline ends came to 23 bases. This CDR3 has 16 amino acids. The test was conducted at deep level. TCRdb's table, derived via immunoSEQ multiplex PCR, lists solely in-frame clones and lacks some. The profile shows roughly 2.2 million clones, more than 85% of them singletons. Notes on this clone: Its antigen is unidentified.

The material sequenced was naive CD4+ T cells from PBMCs. Subset described: CD45RA+ positively selected. The TCR sequence derives from a young man in good health. Some clones in this sample may be carry-over from other donors' samples. The J gene is TRBJ1-5, the V gene TRBV28; no firm D call. The CDR3 nucleotides are TGTGCCAGCAGCCCGCCCGGGTCTCATTGGGCGAAGCCCCAGCATTTT. Its translation is CASSPPGSHWAKPQHF. Full variable domain (outside the CDR3, taken from reference TRBV28 and TRBJ1-5): DVKVTQSSRYLVKRTGEKVFLECVQDMDHENMFWYRQDPGLGLRLIYFSYDVKMKEKGDIPEGYSVSREKKERFSLILESASTNQTSMYLCASSPPGSHWAKPQHFGDGTRLSIL.